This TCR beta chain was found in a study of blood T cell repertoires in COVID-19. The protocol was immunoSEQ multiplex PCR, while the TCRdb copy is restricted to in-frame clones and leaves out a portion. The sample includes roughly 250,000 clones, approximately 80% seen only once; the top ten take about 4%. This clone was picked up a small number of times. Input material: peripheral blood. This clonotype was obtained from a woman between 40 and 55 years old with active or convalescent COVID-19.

The CDR3 is CASSPSYNEQFF. The CDR3 bases are TGTGCCAGCAGCCCCAGCTACAATGAGCAGTTCTTC. This sequence joins TRBV14 and TRBJ2-1; D ambiguous. Germline V lookup: CDR1 SGHDN, CDR2 FVKESK. The CDR3 totals 12 residues. Trimming took off 4 bases at V and 3 bases at J, with 4 bases between the two ends.